This T cell receptor beta chain was found in a study of cytomegalovirus exposure and HLA in healthy donors. Study-wide background: Within an early data release were tens of millions of unique TCRs drawn from HLA-typed donors.

About this clone: Antigen specificity is unknown.

Study findings and constraints: Available immune exposure information covered CMV serostatus only.

PCR used 60 Vbeta primers and 13 Jbeta primers. The method was immunoSEQ multiplex PCR; TCRdb's version includes in-frame clones alone and lacks a portion of them. The sample lists more than 85,000 clones, 75% occurring once. This CDR3 comprises 13 residues. Trimming took 5 bases from V and 4 from J, leaving 12 bases between them. Germline V lookup: CDR1 SGHRS, CDR2 YFSETQ. The gene calls are TRBV5-1 and TRBJ2-5; D remains unclear. The clonotype comes from a male donor in good health and CMV-seropositive. The sample comprised PBMCs. Here the CDR3 reads CASRAVGPETQYF. The CDR3 DNA follows: TGCGCCAGCAGGGCGGTAGGCCCAGAGACCCAGTACTTC.